This TCR beta chain was identified during a study of blood T cell repertoires in COVID-19. Authors' methods: Amplification from reference gene primers served as the basis for estimated nucleated cell counts. Assay: immunoSEQ multiplex PCR; the TCRdb copy retains only in-frame clones and omits some. V and J calls plus clone size are reproduced from that table; the DNA served to infer D and trimming. The data show some 110,000 clones, 80% to 90% seen once. Trimming removed 0 bases from V and 5 bases from J, with 13 bases in between. The CDR3 has 16 residues. CDR1 is SGHAT and CDR2 is FQNNGV in the germline V gene.

The sequenced sample was peripheral blood. The sequence was collected from a woman aged 70 to 79 with acute or convalescent COVID-19. The chain couples TRBV11-2 to TRBJ1-4; possible D gene TRBD1, 6 bases. The CDR3 nucleotides are TGTGCCAGCAGCTTAGATATAGGGAGGGGGAATGAAAAACTGTTTTTT. The encoded protein is CASSLDIGRGNEKLFF.